This T cell receptor beta chain was obtained from a study of response to subunit inactivated influenza vaccine. TCRdb re-analysed the RT-PCR reads in MiXCR, keeping a single row per CDR3 protein. The top ten clones hold roughly 10% of a sample with about 610,000 distinct CDR3 sequences, 11% to 15% of them seen once. Trimming pared 3 bases from V and 0 bases from J, leaving 12 bases between. This CDR3 has 15 amino acids. The germline V gene has CDR1 SGHTA and CDR2 FQGNSA. The sequencing used PBMCs from blood, collected 11 to 12 days after vaccination. The rearrangement links TRBV7-2 to TRBJ2-7; D possibly corresponds to TRBD2 (6 bases). The sequence was collected from a man over 45 who received an inactivated influenza vaccine. This CDR3 reads CASSLTGGDSYEQYF. As DNA, the CDR3 is TGTGCCAGCAGCTTGACGGGCGGGGACTCCTACGAGCAGTACTTC.